The present entry profiles one T cell receptor beta chain with its context. It has no known antigen specificity. Base qualities are not provided; no much larger clone lies one nucleotide away. This entry is derived from a study of cytomegalovirus exposure and HLA in healthy donors (TCRdb year 2017). Study-level background: A later analysis indicated that the 130 or so validation repertoires were generated on the platform also employed for the roughly 730 repertoires of the first cohort. The study aimed to test whether cataloging public T cell receptors could reveal signatures of past pathogen exposure. A separate validation cohort of roughly 110 different subjects was used in addition to the 666-subject first cohort. High-throughput TCR immunosequencing, statistical association of individual TCRs with disease status, and machine learning were combined to predict cytomegalovirus infection status. The paper's findings and limits, for the study overall: In the study, some 160 TCR beta chains were listed as associated with cytomegalovirus. In both the original and validation cohorts, the classifier was reported to diagnose cytomegalovirus status with high specificity and sensitivity. The authors suggested that the approach could potentially be generalized to other disease states and immunological phenotypes. Subsequent analysis determined that TCRs grouped into clusters in the first cohort also showed a tendency toward co-occurrence across the roughly 130 validation repertoires, and 94% of cluster scores exceeded 0. Across donors, most TCR sequences were observed very rarely, whereas some public TCRs were present in many individuals. In vitro tests confirmed that three of the cytomegalovirus-associated TCR beta chains recognize cytomegalovirus antigens. The validation cohort had no HLA typing available for a later analysis, so co-occurrence within that cohort was assessed over all 130 or so repertoires.

Donors formed part of the validation cohort, which comprised 120 subjects and was distinct from the first cohort of 666 subjects. The CDR3 spans 13 residues, from the cysteine through the phenylalanine. The sequence is cut down to CDR3 DNA, 39 bases in frame from base 1. CDR1 is given as LGHNA and CDR2 as YSLEER, both from the germline V gene. V is clipped by 4 bases and J by 0 bases, and the sequence between their germline boundaries is 6 bases long. Preparation of the library involved the immunoSEQ multiplex PCR assay. Under the source paper's analysis protocol: A statistical classification framework was built for diagnosing cytomegalovirus status from the catalog of TCR beta chain sequences. TCRdb mirrors the immuneACCESS table, restricted to in-frame sequences. Some clones are absent from its copies; in checked studies, under half trace to an unresolved V gene, and the reason for the others is unknown. V and J calls and clone size follow that table, whereas D and trimming were derived from the DNA. The sample table lists approximately 120,000 clones, roughly 86% of them with a count of one. The biggest ten clones account for more than 2% of the sample.

What was sequenced was PBMCs. The sequence was obtained from a young woman in good health and CMV-seronegative. Recombination connected TRBV4-3 to TRBJ1-2, with the D gene not clear enough to name. Here the CDR3 is given as CASSRGTNYGYTF. The nucleotide sequence reads as follows: TGCGCCAGCAGCCGCGGGACTAACTATGGCTACACCTTC.